The rows below give T cell receptor beta chains drawn from one sample of a study of T cells in Graves' hyperthyroidism and ophthalmopathy. TCRdb fed the multiplex PCR reads into MiXCR, producing one record per CDR3 protein. The sample has about 360,000 distinct CDR3 sequences, approximately 15% seen once. Sequencing used blood. Source of these receptors: a woman aged 18-29 years with Graves' hyperthyroidism that later progressed to Graves' ophthalmopathy. Both conserved end residues are part of each CDR3. D genes are given only for firm matches. The size of a clone is reported for some rows only, either as once, few or many, or as a class for expanded clones.

CDR3,DNA,V,D,J,size
CASRRGLAGNEQYF,TGTGCCAGCAGGAGGGGACTAGCGGGAAACGAGCAGTACTTC,TRBV2,TRBD2,TRBJ2-7,many
CATRHKKAGEVNEQFF,TGTGCCACCAGACACAAGAAAGCGGGAGAGGTCAATGAGCAGTTCTTC,TRBV28,TRBD2,TRBJ2-1,many
CATSERQGTDTQYF,TGTGCCACCAGCGAGCGACAGGGCACAGATACGCAGTATTTT,TRBV15,-,TRBJ2-3,-
CASSPPGLREQYF,TGTGCCAGCAGCCCCCCCGGACTCCGAGAACAGTACTTC,TRBV28,-,TRBJ2-7,-
CSAPTGFQETQYF,TGCAGTGCTCCTACAGGTTTCCAAGAGACCCAGTACTTC,TRBV20-1,-,TRBJ2-5,few
CASRTSAEYNEQFF,TGTGCCAGCAGGACTAGCGCTGAGTACAATGAGCAGTTCTTC,TRBV2,TRBD2,TRBJ2-1,many
CASSQDGSIARSPLHF,TGTGCCAGCAGCCAAGATGGGAGTATAGCTCGGTCACCCCTCCACTTT,TRBV3-1,-,TRBJ1-6,many
CAHGRTNYNEQFF,TGTGCCCACGGTAGGACGAATTACAATGAGCAGTTCTTC,TRBV28,-,TRBJ2-1,many
CASSPLPGPRNTEAFF,TGCGCCAGCAGCCCTCTCCCGGGACCGAGGAACACTGAAGCTTTCTTT,TRBV4-1,-,TRBJ1-1,few
CASWRERGTDTQYF,TGTGCCAGCTGGCGGGAGAGGGGCACAGATACGCAGTATTTT,TRBV2,TRBD2,TRBJ2-3,many
CASSYRRLGNTIYF,TGTGCCAGCAGTTACCGACGGCTCGGAAACACCATATATTTT,TRBV6-5,-,TRBJ1-3,many
CASTGQGPSGGYTF,TGTGCCAGCACCGGACAGGGTCCCAGTGGAGGCTACACCTTC,TRBV6-1,TRBD1,TRBJ1-2,many
CASTVGEGNTIYF,TGTGCCAGCACGGTGGGGGAGGGAAACACCATATATTTT,TRBV7-8,-,TRBJ1-3,-
CASSRLDRGDTEAFF,TGTGCCAGTAGTCGACTTGACAGGGGAGACACTGAAGCTTTCTTT,TRBV19,TRBD1,TRBJ1-1,-
CASLEWRERHDNEQFF,TGTGCCAGCCTCGAATGGCGGGAGCGGCACGACAATGAGCAGTTCTTC,TRBV28,TRBD2,TRBJ2-1,many
CASHASGFPSDTQYF,TGTGCCAGCCACGCCAGCGGGTTCCCCTCCGATACGCAGTATTTT,TRBV13,-,TRBJ2-3,-
CASATRNYGYTF,TGTGCCAGCGCGACACGAAACTATGGCTACACCTTC,TRBV27,-,TRBJ1-2,many
CASSFGQGRGETQYF,TGTGCCAGCAGCTTTGGACAGGGGAGGGGAGAGACCCAGTACTTC,TRBV7-2,TRBD1,TRBJ2-5,many
CSASGDTPYGYTF,TGCAGTGCTAGTGGGGACACTCCCTATGGCTACACCTTC,TRBV20-1,-,TRBJ1-2,many
CASTQGMFSNQPQHF,TGTGCCAGTACTCAGGGAATGTTTAGCAATCAGCCCCAGCATTTT,TRBV19,-,TRBJ1-5,once
CASSLGSGYSQYF,TGTGCCAGCAGTTTGGGTAGTGGATATTCCCAGTACTTC,TRBV27,-,TRBJ2-5,few
CASRPTGASGELFF,TGTGCCAGCAGACCGACGGGTGCGTCCGGGGAGCTGTTTTTT,TRBV6-1,-,TRBJ2-2,many
CASSLDGTSGRNEQFF,TGCGCCAGCAGCTTGGATGGGACTAGCGGGAGGAATGAGCAGTTCTTC,TRBV5-1,TRBD2,TRBJ2-1,-
CASSQVRNRLFYEQYF,TGTGCCAGCAGCCAAGTTCGTAACAGACTATTCTACGAGCAGTACTTC,TRBV3-1,-,TRBJ2-7,-
CSALRPDRETQYF,TGCAGTGCCCTCCGGCCCGATCGAGAGACCCAGTACTTC,TRBV20-1,-,TRBJ2-5,many
CASSPMVGRAQYF,TGTGCCAGCAGCCCCATGGTCGGGCGAGCGCAGTATTTT,TRBV7-2,-,TRBJ2-3,many
CASSFTGLAGGLGKNIQYF,TGTGCCAGCAGTTTTACGGGGCTAGCGGGAGGGTTGGGCAAAAACATTCAGTACTTC,TRBV12-3/TRBV12-4,TRBD2,TRBJ2-4,many
CASKGQGIGSYNEQFF,TGTGCCAGCAAGGGGCAGGGGATAGGCTCCTACAATGAGCAGTTCTTC,TRBV2,-,TRBJ2-1,many
CATSRSVVGRQFF,TGTGCCACCAGCAGATCGGTGGTGGGGAGGCAGTTCTTC,TRBV15,-,TRBJ2-1,many
CSASLYGAGTYNEQFF,TGCAGTGCTAGTTTATACGGAGCGGGGACCTACAATGAGCAGTTCTTC,TRBV20-1,TRBD2,TRBJ2-1,many
CASSSTSGHTGELFF,TGTGCCAGCAGCTCGACTAGCGGACACACCGGGGAGCTGTTTTTT,TRBV7-9,TRBD2,TRBJ2-2,many
CATSWGPRTDTQYF,TGTGCCACCAGCTGGGGGCCCCGCACAGATACGCAGTATTTT,TRBV15,-,TRBJ2-3,many
CASSFPGLANTGELFF,TGTGCCAGCAGTTTTCCTGGACTAGCGAACACCGGGGAGCTGTTTTTT,TRBV12-3/TRBV12-4,TRBD2,TRBJ2-2,few
CTSSHEGTTLGERYF,TGTACCAGCAGCCACGAAGGGACTACCCTAGGGGAGCGGTACTTC,TRBV3-1,TRBD2,TRBJ2-7,few
CASSPGQGLYIQYF,TGTGCCAGCAGCCCGGGACAGGGTCTCTACATTCAGTACTTC,TRBV6-1,TRBD1,TRBJ2-4,-
CASSQDPSSGRYNEQFF,TGTGCCAGCAGCCAAGATCCGTCAAGCGGAAGATACAATGAGCAGTTCTTC,TRBV3-1,-,TRBJ2-1,many